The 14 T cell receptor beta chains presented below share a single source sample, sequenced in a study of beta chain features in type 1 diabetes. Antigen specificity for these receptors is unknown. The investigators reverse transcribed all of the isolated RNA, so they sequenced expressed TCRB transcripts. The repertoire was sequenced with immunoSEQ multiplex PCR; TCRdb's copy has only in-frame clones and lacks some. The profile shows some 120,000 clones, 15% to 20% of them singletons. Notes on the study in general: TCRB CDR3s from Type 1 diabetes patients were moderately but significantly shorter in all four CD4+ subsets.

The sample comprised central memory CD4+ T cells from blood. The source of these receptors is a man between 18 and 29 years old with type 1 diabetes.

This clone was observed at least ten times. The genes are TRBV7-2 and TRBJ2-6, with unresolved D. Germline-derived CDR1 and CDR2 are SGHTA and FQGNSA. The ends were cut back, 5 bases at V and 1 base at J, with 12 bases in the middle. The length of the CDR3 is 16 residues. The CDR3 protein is CASSRYRISGANVLTF. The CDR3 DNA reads TGTGCCAGCAGCCGCTACCGTATTTCTGGGGCCAACGTCCTGACTTTC. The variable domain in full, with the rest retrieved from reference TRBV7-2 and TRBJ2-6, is GAGVSQSPSNKVTEKGKDVELRCDPISGHTALYWYRQSLGQGLEFLIYFQGNSAPDKSGLPSDRFSAERTGGSVSTLTIQRTQQEDSAVYLCASSRYRISGANVLTFGAGSRLTVL.

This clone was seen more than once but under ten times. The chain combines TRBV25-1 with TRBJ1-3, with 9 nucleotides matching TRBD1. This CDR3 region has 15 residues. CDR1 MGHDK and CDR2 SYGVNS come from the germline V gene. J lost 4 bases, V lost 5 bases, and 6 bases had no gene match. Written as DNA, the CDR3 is TGTGCCAGCAGTACAACAGGGGGCTCCGGAAACACCATATATTTT. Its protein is CASSTTGGSGNTIYF.

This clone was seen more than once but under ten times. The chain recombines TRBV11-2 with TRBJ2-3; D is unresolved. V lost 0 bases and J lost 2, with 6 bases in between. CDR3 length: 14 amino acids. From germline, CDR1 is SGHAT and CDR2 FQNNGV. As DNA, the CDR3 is TGTGCCAGCAGCTTAGACCCGTACACAGATACGCAGTATTTT. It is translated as CASSLDPYTDTQYF. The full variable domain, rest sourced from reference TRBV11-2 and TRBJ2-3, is EAGVAQSPRYKIIEKRQSVAFWCNPISGHATLYWYQQILGQGPKLLIQFQNNGVVDDSQLPKDRFSAERLKGVDSTLKIQPAKLEDSAVYLCASSLDPYTDTQYFGPGTRLTVL.

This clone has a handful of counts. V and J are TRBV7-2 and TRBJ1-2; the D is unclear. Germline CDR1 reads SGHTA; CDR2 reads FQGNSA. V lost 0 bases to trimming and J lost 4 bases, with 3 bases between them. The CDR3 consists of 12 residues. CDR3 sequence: CASSLASYGYTF. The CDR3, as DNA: TGTGCCAGCAGCTTAGCCAGCTATGGCTACACCTTC.

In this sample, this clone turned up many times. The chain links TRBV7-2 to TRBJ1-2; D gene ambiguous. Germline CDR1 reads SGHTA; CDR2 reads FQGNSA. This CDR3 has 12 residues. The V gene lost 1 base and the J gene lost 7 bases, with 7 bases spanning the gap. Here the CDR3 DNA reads TGTGCCAGCAGCTTAGATCTAGGTGGCTACACCTTC. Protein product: CASSLDLGGYTF.

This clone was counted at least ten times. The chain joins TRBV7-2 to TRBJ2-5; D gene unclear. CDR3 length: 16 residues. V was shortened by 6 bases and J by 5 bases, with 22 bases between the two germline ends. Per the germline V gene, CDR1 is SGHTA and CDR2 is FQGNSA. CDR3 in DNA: TGTGCCAGCAGTGCTGCAGGCACAACAATGGGGGAGACCCAGTACTTC. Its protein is CASSAAGTTMGETQYF.

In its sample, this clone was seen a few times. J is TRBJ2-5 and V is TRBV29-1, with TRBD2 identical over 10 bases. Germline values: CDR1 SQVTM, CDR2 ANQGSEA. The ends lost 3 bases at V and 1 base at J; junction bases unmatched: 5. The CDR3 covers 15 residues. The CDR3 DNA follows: TGCAGCGTTGAGGGGACTAGCGACACCCAAGAGACCCAGTACTTC. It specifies CSVEGTSDTQETQYF. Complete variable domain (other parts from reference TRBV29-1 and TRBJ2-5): SAVISQKPSRDICQRGTSLTIQCQVDSQVTMMFWYRQQPGQSLTLIATANQGSEATYESGFVIDKFPISRPNLTFSTLTVSNMSPEDSSIYLCSVEGTSDTQETQYFGPGTRLLVL.

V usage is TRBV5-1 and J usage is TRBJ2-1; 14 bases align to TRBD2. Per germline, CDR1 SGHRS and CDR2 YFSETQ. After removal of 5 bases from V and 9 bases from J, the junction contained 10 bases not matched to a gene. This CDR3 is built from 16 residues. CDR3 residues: CASSSRGLAGVSEQFF. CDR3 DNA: TGCGCCAGCAGTTCTCGGGGACTAGCGGGAGTATCTGAGCAGTTCTTC.

In DNA form, the CDR3 reads TGTGCCAGCTCAGCGGCATCTAACACTGAAGCTTTCTTT. This sequence encodes CASSAASNTEAFF. The chain is built from TRBV9 and TRBJ1-1; D unclear. V shed 7 bases and J shed 2 bases, with 12 bases lying between them. Germline values: CDR1 SGDLS, CDR2 YYNGEE. The CDR3 is 13 residues long.

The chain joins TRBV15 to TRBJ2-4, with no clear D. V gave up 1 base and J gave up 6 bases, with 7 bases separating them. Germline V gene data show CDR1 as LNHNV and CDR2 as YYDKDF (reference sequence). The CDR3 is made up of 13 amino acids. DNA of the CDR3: TGTGCCACCAGCAGAGGAAGGGTAAACATTCAGTACTTC. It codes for CATSRGRVNIQYF. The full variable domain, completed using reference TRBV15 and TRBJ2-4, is DAMVIQNPRYQVTQFGKPVTLSCSQTLNHNVMYWYQQKSSQAPKLLFHYYDKDFNNEADTPDNFQSRRPNTSFCFLDIRSPGLGDTAMYLCATSRGRVNIQYFGAGTRLSVL.

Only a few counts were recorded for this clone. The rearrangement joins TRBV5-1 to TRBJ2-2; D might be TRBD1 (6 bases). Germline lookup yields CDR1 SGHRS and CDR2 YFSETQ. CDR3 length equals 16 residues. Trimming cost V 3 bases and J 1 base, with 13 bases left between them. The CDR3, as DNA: TGCGCCAGCAGCTCCCAGACAGGCCTGAACACCGGGGAGCTGTTTTTT. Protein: CASSSQTGLNTGELFF.

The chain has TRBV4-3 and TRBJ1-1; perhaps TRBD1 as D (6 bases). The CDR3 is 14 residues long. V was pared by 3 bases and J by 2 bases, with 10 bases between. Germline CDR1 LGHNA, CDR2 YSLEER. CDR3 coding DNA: TGCGCCAGCAGCCACGGACAGATAAACACTGAAGCTTTCTTT. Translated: CASSHGQINTEAFF.

CDR3 nucleotides: TGTGCCAGCAGCTTAAGAGGGCTCACGCTACCATACGAGCAGTACTTC. Encoded protein: CASSLRGLTLPYEQYF. The chain recombines TRBV5-4 with TRBJ2-7; the D gene is possibly TRBD2 (5 bases). Germline loops: CDR1 SGHNT, CDR2 YYREEE (reference sequence). CDR3 length: 16 amino acids. Trimming left V 2 bases short and J 4 bases short, with 19 bases between.

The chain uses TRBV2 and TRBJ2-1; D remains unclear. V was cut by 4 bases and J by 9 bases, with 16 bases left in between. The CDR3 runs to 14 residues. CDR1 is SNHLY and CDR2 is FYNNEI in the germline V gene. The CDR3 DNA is TGTGCCAGCAGTGGTGGTCTAGTAGTGGGTGAGCAGTTCTTC. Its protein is CASSGGLVVGEQFF.